This TCR beta chain was identified during a study of blood T cell repertoires in COVID-19. This table comes from immunoSEQ multiplex PCR, and its TCRdb copy is limited to in-frame clones, with some not included. Here the sample spans over 200,000 clones, roughly nine tenths being singletons. The CDR3 has 14 residues. V lost 3 bases, J lost 8 bases, and 7 bases stayed unmatched. Per germline, CDR1 SGHRS and CDR2 YFSETQ. This receptor was taken from a woman aged 50 to 65 in a cohort exposed to, infected with or recovered from COVID-19 (not recorded which). Material for sequencing was PBMCs or T cells enriched from blood (not recorded which). This sequence joins TRBV5-1 and TRBJ1-4; TRBD1 matches 7 bases. The CDR3 loop reads CASSWTGQREKLFF. The CDR3 DNA is TGCGCCAGCAGCTGGACGGGACAGCGGGAAAAACTGTTTTTT.